The 3 T cell receptor beta chains given below trace back to one sample, sequenced in a study of vaccination and CD4 T cells after COVID-19. Treatment in this sample: roughly ten-day PBMC culture with coronavirus spike peptide pools or control peptides (ViraFEST assay). Their antigens remain unidentified. Scientists ran DNA taken from cultured CD4+ T cells through the Oncomine TCR Beta short-read assay for sequencing. TCRdb passed the PCR reads through MiXCR, listing each CDR3 protein once. This table holds about 13,000 distinct CDR3 sequences, about 45% found once. Input material: CD4+ T cells from blood, cultured in vitro. The receptor source for this set is a human donor who had recovered from COVID-19.

The rearrangement links TRBV7-3 to TRBJ2-5; 8 bases line up with TRBD2. The junction had 5 bases not matched to a gene; V was cut back by 5 bases and J by 3 bases. The germline CDR1 and CDR2 sequences are SGHTA and FQGTGA. The CDR3 length is 14 residues. The CDR3 DNA reads as TGTGCCAGCAGCCGCGGGGGGCGGGAAGAGACCCAGTACTTC. It codes for CASSRGGREETQYF.

The CDR3 is CASLSWSEAFF. Here the CDR3 DNA reads TGTGCCAGTTTAAGTTGGTCTGAAGCTTTCTTT. The genes are TRBV19 and TRBJ1-1; D ambiguous. CDR1 is LNHDA and CDR2 is SQIVND in the germline V gene (reference sequence). V was pared by 8 bases and J by 6 bases, with 10 bases between. CDR3 length: 11 residues. Full variable domain (rest looked up from reference TRBV19 and TRBJ1-1): DGGITQSPKYLFRKEGQNVTLSCEQNLNHDAMYWYRQDPGQGLRLIYYSQIVNDFQKGDIAEGYSVSREKKESFPLTVTSAQKNPTAFYLCASLSWSEAFFGQGTRLTVV.

The table lists this clonotype with a count of one. The genes are TRBV11-3 and TRBJ2-7; 7 nucleotides match TRBD1. The V gene end was trimmed by 5 bases and the J gene end by 0 bases; junction bases not matched to a gene: 7. CDR3 length: 15 residues. The germline CDR1 and CDR2 sequences are SGHNT and YENEEA. CDR3 coding DNA: TGTGCCAGCAGCACTCGGACAGGAAGCTCCTACGAGCAGTACTTC. This encodes CASSTRTGSSYEQYF.